These 7 T cell receptor beta chains originate from one sample sequenced in a study of cytomegalovirus exposure and HLA in healthy donors. A multiplex PCR was run with 60 Vbeta primers and 13 Jbeta primers. This table comes from immunoSEQ multiplex PCR, and its TCRdb copy is limited to in-frame clones, with some not included. Among under 250,000 clones listed, roughly 85% were seen once. Material: PBMCs. The receptors were gathered from a woman aged 45-65 years in good health and CMV-seronegative.

This clone was picked up a small number of times. The V gene is TRBV7-3, the J gene TRBJ1-1; D is uncertain. The CDR3 is 13 residues long. Germline V CDR1 and CDR2: SGHTA, FQGTGA. Deletions cut 5 bases from V and 3 bases from J, with 10 bases between. The CDR3 sequence is CASSTERDTEAFF. In DNA form, the CDR3 reads TGTGCCAGCAGCACAGAGAGAGACACTGAAGCTTTCTTT.

This rearrangement joins TRBV7-3 to TRBJ2-5; the D gene is possibly TRBD1 (7 bases). This CDR3 is 15 amino acids long. Trimming left V 5 bases short and J 5 bases short, with 18 bases between. Germline CDR1 SGHTA, CDR2 FQGTGA. CDR3 residues: CASSLMEGAYETQYF. CDR3 bases: TGTGCCAGCAGCCTCATGGAGGGGGCATACGAGACCCAGTACTTC.

The CDR3 DNA reads as TGTGCCAGCAGCTTGCCCGGGGACAGCTACGAGCAGTACTTC. As protein: CASSLPGDSYEQYF. The V call is TRBV5-8, the J call TRBJ2-7; 7 bases agree with TRBD1. The CDR3 consists of 14 residues. The junction had 4 bases not matched to a gene; V was cut back by 1 base and J by 3 bases. Germline V CDR1 and CDR2: SGHTS, YDEGEE. The full variable domain, with the rest looked up from reference TRBV5-8 and TRBJ2-7, is EAGVTQSPTHLIKTRGQQATLRCSPISGHTSVYWYQQALGLGLQFLLWYDEGEERNRGNFPPRFSGRQFPNYSSELNVNALELEDSALYLCASSLPGDSYEQYFGPGTRLTVT.

The CDR3 loop is CASSQWTGGFYEQYF. The CDR3 nucleotides are TGTGCCAGCAGCCAGTGGACAGGGGGCTTCTATGAGCAGTACTTC. The chain recombines TRBV14 with TRBJ2-7; 11 bases are shared with TRBD1. There are 15 residues in the CDR3. Germline V gives CDR1 SGHDN, CDR2 FVKESK. Germline trimming cut 3 bases from V and 7 bases from J; bases unmatched to any gene: 8.

The gene calls are TRBV18 and TRBJ1-1; 7 nucleotides match TRBD1. Per germline, CDR1 KGHSH and CDR2 LQKENI. The CDR3 contains 15 residues. V dropped 3 bases and J dropped 1; count of bases not matched to a gene: 5. The CDR3 spells CASSPLDRPNTEAFF. The CDR3 DNA follows: TGTGCCAGCTCACCCCTGGACAGGCCGAACACTGAAGCTTTCTTT.

This clone has only one observation. The rearrangement joins TRBV19 to TRBJ1-5, with 8 bases identical to TRBD1. Germline V CDR1 and CDR2: LNHDA, SQIVND (reference sequence). V lost 4 bases to trimming and J lost 2 bases; unmatched junction nucleotides: 7. The CDR3 sequence is 16 residues long. The CDR3 bases are TGTGCCAGTAGTAGTGGACAGGGCATAGGCAATCAGCCCCAGCATTTT. Encoded protein: CASSSGQGIGNQPQHF.

The rearrangement uses TRBV7-8 and TRBJ2-7; 10 bases map to TRBD2. The CDR3 sequence is 15 residues long. CDR1 is SGHVS, CDR2 FQNEAQ, per germline. J gave up 6 bases and V 0 bases, and 5 bases lay outside the gene matches. The CDR3 is CASSLAPSGRGEQYF. The DNA for the CDR3 is TGTGCCAGCAGCTTAGCGCCTAGCGGGAGAGGCGAGCAGTACTTC.